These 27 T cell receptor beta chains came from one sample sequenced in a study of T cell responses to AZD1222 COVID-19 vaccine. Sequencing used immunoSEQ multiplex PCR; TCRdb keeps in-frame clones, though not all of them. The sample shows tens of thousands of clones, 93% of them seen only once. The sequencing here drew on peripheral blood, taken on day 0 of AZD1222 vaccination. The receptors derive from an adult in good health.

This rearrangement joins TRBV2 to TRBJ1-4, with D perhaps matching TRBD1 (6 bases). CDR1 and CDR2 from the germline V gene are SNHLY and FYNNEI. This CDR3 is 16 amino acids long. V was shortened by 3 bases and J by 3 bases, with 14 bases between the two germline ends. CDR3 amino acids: CASSEGAKISNEKLFF. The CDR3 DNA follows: TGTGCCAGCAGTGAGGGGGCGAAAATCTCTAATGAAAAACTGTTTTTT.

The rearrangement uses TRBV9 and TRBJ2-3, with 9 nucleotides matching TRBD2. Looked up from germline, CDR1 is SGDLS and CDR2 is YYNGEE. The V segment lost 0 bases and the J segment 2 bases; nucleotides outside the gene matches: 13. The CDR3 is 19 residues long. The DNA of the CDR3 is TGTGCCAGCAGCGTAGCGGATTCTGGGGCGGGGGGGCCCACAGATACGCAGTATTTT. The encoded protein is CASSVADSGAGGPTDTQYF.

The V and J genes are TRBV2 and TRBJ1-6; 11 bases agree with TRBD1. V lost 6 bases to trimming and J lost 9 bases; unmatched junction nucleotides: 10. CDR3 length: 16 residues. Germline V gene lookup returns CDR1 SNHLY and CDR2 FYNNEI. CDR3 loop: CASRAETGTGGSPLHF. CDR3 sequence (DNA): TGTGCCAGCAGGGCCGAGACCGGGACAGGGGGTTCACCCCTCCACTTT.

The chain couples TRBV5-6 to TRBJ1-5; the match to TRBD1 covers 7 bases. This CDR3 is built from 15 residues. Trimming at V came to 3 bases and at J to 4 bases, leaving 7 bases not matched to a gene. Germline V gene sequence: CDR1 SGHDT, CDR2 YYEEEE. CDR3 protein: CASSYSGTENQPQHF. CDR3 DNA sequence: TGTGCCAGCAGCTACTCTGGGACAGAAAATCAGCCCCAGCATTTT.

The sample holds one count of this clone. The CDR3 is CASSEGLAGVSEQFF. The DNA for the CDR3 is TGTGCCAGCAGCGAGGGACTAGCGGGAGTGAGTGAGCAGTTCTTC. V gene TRBV2 combines with J gene TRBJ2-1; 14 bases align to TRBD2. Germline-derived CDR1 and CDR2 are SNHLY and FYNNEI. After removal of 6 bases from V and 9 bases from J, the junction contained 7 bases not matched to a gene. CDR3 size: 15 residues.

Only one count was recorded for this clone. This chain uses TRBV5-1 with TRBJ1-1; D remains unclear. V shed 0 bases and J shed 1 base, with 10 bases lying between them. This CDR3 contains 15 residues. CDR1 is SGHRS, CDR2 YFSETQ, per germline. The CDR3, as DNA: TGCGCCAGCAGCTTGGATCTGGACTGGAACACTGAAGCTTTCTTT. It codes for CASSLDLDWNTEAFF.

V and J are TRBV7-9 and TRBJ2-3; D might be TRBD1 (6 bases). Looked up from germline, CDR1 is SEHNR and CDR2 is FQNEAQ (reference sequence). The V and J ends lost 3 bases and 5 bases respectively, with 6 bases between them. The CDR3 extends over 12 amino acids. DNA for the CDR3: TGTGCCAGCAGCTTCAGGGGAGATACGCAGTATTTT. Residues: CASSFRGDTQYF.

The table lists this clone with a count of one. This chain's CDR3 is CAWSLGVAEAFF. The CDR3 nucleotides are TGTGCCTGGAGTTTAGGGGTAGCTGAAGCTTTCTTT. The chain uses TRBV30 and TRBJ1-1, with D maybe TRBD1 (5 bases). CDR1 and CDR2 from the germline V gene are GTSNPN and SVGIG (reference sequence). This CDR3 contains 12 residues. The ends were cut back, 2 bases at V and 6 bases at J, with 10 bases in the middle.

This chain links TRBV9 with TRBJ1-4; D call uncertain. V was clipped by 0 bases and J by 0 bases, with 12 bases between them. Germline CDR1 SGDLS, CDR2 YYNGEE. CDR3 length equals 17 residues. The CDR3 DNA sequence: TGTGCCAGCAGCGTAGCAAAGGGTTGGGCAACTAATGAAAAACTGTTTTTT. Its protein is CASSVAKGWATNEKLFF. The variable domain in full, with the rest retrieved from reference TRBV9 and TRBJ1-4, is DSGVTQTPKHLITATGQRVTLRCSPRSGDLSVYWYQQSLDQGLQFLIQYYNGEERAKGNILERFSAQQFPDLHSELNLSSLELGDSALYFCASSVAKGWATNEKLFFGSGTQLSVL.

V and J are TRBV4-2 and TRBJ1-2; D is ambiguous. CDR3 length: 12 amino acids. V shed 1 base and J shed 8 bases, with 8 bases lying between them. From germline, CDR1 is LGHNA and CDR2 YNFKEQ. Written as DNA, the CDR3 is TGTGCCAGCAGCCAAGCAGACCGAGGCTACACCTTC. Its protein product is CASSQADRGYTF.

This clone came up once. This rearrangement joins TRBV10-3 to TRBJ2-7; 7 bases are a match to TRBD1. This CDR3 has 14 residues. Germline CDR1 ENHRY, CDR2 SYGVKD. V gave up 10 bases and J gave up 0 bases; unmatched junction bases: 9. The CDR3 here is CATGQVSSSYEQYF. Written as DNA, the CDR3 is TGTGCCACCGGACAGGTTAGCAGCTCCTACGAGCAGTACTTC.

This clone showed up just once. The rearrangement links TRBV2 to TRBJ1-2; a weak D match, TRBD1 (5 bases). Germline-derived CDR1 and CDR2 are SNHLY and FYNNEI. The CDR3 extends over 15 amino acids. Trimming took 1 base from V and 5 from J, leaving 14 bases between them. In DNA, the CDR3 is TGTGCCAGCAGTGAAGGAAGAGGGGTAGAATATGGCTACACCTTC. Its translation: CASSEGRGVEYGYTF.

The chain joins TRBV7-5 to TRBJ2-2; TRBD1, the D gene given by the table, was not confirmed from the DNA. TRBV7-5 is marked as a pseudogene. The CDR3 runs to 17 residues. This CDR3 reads CVRSLAPRDSGREELFF. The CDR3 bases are TGTGTCAGAAGCTTAGCCCCCCGGGACAGTGGGAGAGAGGAGCTGTTTTTT.

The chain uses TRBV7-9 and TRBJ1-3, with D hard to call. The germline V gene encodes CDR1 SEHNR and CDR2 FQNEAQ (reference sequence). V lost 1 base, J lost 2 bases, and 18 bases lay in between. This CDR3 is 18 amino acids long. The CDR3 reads CASSLVSPQQIAGNTIYF. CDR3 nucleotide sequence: TGTGCCAGCAGCTTAGTAAGCCCCCAACAGATCGCTGGAAACACCATATATTTT. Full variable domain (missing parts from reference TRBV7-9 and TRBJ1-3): DTGVSQNPRHKITKRGQNVTFRCDPISEHNRLYWYRQTLGQGPEFLTYFQNEAQLEKSRLLSDRFSAERPKGSFSTLEIQRTEQGDSAMYLCASSLVSPQQIAGNTIYFGEGSWLTVV.

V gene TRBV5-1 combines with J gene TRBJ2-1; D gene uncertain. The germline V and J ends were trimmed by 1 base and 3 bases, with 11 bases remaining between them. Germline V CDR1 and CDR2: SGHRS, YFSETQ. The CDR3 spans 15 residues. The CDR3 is CASSLMVASYNEQFF. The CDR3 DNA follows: TGCGCCAGCAGCTTGATGGTAGCCAGCTACAATGAGCAGTTCTTC.

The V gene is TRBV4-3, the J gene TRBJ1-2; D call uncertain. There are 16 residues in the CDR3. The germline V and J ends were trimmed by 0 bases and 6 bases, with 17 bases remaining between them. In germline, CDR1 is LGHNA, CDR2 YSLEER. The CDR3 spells CASSQEVAGYGDGYTF. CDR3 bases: TGCGCCAGCAGCCAAGAAGTTGCAGGCTACGGGGATGGCTACACCTTC.

The CDR3 coding sequence is TGTGCCAGCAGGTCCGGGACACTGGCGGGTCAGCCCCAGCATTTT. Protein product: CASRSGTLAGQPQHF. The chain joins TRBV2 to TRBJ1-5; a possible D gene is TRBD1 (6 bases). This CDR3 is built from 15 residues. Trimming pared 6 bases from V and 6 bases from J, leaving 18 bases between. The V gene's germline CDR1 is SNHLY and CDR2 FYNNEI.

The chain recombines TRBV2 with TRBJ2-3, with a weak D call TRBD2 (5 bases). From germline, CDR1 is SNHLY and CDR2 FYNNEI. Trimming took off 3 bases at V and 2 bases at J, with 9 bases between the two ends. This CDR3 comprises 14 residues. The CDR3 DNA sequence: TGTGCCAGCAGTGACTCTAGCCTCACAGATACGCAGTATTTT. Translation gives CASSDSSLTDTQYF.

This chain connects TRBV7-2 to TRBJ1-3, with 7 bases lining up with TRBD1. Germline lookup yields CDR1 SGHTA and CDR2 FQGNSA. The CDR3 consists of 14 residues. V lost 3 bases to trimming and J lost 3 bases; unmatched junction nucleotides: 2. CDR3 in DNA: TGTGCCAGCAGCTTTCAGGGGGGTGGAAACACCATATATTTT. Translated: CASSFQGGGNTIYF. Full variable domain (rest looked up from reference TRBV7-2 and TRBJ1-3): GAGVSQSPSNKVTEKGKDVELRCDPISGHTALYWYRQSLGQGLEFLIYFQGNSAPDKSGLPSDRFSAERTGGSVSTLTIQRTQQEDSAVYLCASSFQGGGNTIYFGEGSWLTVV.

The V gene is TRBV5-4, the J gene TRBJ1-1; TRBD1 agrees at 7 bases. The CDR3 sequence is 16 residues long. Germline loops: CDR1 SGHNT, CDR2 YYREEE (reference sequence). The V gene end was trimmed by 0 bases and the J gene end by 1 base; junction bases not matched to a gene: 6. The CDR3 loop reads CASSLGRGPGNTEAFF. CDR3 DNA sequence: TGTGCCAGCAGCTTGGGGAGGGGGCCGGGGAACACTGAAGCTTTCTTT.

The DNA for the CDR3 is TGTGCCAGCCTCGGGACAGGGCGGAGCTATGGCTACACCTTC. Translating gives CASLGTGRSYGYTF. V and J are TRBV28 and TRBJ1-2; 9 nucleotides match TRBD1. The V segment lost 8 bases and the J segment 4 bases; nucleotides outside the gene matches: 8. CDR1 and CDR2 (germline): MDHEN, SYDVKM. This CDR3 region has 14 residues.

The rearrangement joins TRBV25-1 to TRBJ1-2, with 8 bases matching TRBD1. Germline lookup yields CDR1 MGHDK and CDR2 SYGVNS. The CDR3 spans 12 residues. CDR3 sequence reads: CGKGDRNYGYTF. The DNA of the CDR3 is TGTGGCAAGGGGGACAGGAACTATGGCTACACCTTC.

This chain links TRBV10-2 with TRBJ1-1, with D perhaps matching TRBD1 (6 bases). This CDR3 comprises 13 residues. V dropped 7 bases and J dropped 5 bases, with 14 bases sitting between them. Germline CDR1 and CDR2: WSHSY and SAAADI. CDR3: CASNPQGPTEAFF. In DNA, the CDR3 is TGCGCCAGCAACCCCCAGGGGCCAACTGAAGCTTTCTTT.

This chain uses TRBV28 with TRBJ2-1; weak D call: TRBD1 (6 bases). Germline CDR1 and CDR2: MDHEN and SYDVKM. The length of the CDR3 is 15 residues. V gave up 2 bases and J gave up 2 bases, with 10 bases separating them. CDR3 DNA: TGTGCCAGCAGTTTACTGGGGGCCCCCTACAATGAGCAGTTCTTC. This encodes CASSLLGAPYNEQFF.

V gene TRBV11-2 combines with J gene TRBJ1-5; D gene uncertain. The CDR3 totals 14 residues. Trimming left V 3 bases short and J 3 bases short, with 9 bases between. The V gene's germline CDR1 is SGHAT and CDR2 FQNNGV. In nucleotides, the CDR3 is TGTGCCAGCAGCTTCGAGGGTTACAATCAGCCCCAGCATTTT. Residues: CASSFEGYNQPQHF. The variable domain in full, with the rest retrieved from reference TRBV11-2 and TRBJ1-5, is EAGVAQSPRYKIIEKRQSVAFWCNPISGHATLYWYQQILGQGPKLLIQFQNNGVVDDSQLPKDRFSAERLKGVDSTLKIQPAKLEDSAVYLCASSFEGYNQPQHFGDGTRLSIL.

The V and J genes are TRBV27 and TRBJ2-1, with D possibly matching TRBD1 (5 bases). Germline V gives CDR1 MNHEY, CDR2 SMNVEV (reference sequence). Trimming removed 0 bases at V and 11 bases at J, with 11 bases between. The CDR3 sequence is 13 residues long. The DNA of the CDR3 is TGTGCCAGCAGTTTATCGCAGGGTATCCAGCAGTTCTTC. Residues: CASSLSQGIQQFF.

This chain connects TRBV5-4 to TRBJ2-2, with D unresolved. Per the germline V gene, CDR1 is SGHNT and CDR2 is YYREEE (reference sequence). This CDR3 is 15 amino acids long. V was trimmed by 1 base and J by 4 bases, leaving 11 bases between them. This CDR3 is CASSLRLGGTGELFF. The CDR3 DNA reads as TGTGCCAGCAGCTTGCGTCTAGGCGGCACCGGGGAGCTGTTTTTT. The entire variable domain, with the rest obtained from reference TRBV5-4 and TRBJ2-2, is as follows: ETGVTQSPTHLIKTRGQQVTLRCSSQSGHNTVSWYQQALGQGPQFIFQYYREEENGRGNFPPRFSGLQFPNYSSELNVNALELDDSALYLCASSLRLGGTGELFFGEGSRLTVL.